The 24 T cell receptor beta chains below were found in one sample sequenced in a study of T cells of healthy individuals. TCRdb itself ran the 5' RACE reads through MiXCR, one entry per CDR3 protein. The repertoire includes 35,000 to 45,000 distinct CDR3 sequences, 4% to 5.5% of them detected once, and about 10% sits in the top ten. These TCRs come from a human donor in good health.

This clonotype was seen repeatedly, ten times or more. The chain links TRBV7-2 to TRBJ1-5, with no clear D. Germline assignment: CDR1 SGHTA and CDR2 FQGNSA. V dropped 1 base and J dropped 3 bases, with 7 bases sitting between them. The CDR3 is 14 residues long. The CDR3 DNA reads as TGTGCCAGCAGCTTAGGAGGGCTCAATCAGCCCCAGCATTTT. This sequence encodes CASSLGGLNQPQHF.

The V and J genes are TRBV12-3 or TRBV12-4 and TRBJ1-2; 9 bases agree with TRBD1. V was clipped by 6 bases and J by 5 bases; unmatched bases: 7. The CDR3 is 14 residues long. The CDR3 reads CASRLTGGEYGYTF. As DNA, the CDR3 is TGTGCCAGCAGACTGACAGGGGGGGAATATGGCTACACCTTC.

In this sample, this clonotype turned up many times. This sequence joins TRBV25-1 and TRBJ2-1; no clear D gene. From germline, CDR1 is MGHDK and CDR2 SYGVNS. Trimming pared 2 bases from V and 2 bases from J, leaving 10 bases between. This CDR3 comprises 15 residues. DNA of the CDR3: TGTGCCAGCAGTGAAGTCGGTGGGGCCTACAATGAGCAGTTCTTC. It specifies CASSEVGGAYNEQFF.

The chain combines TRBV11-3 with TRBJ1-2; D gene ambiguous. CDR1 and CDR2 (germline): SGHNT, YENEEA. This CDR3 contains 14 residues. V was clipped by 2 bases and J by 6 bases, with 13 bases between them. The CDR3 DNA is TGTGCCAGCAGCTTAAGCGCGGTGGGTAATGGCTACACCTTC. This gives the protein CASSLSAVGNGYTF.

In this sample, this clonotype turned up many times. The chain combines TRBV7-8 with TRBJ2-7; possibly TRBD2 for D (5 bases). V lost 6 bases and J lost 0, with 6 bases in between. The germline V gene encodes CDR1 SGHVS and CDR2 FQNEAQ. The CDR3 has 12 residues. The CDR3 protein is CASRRDSYEQYF. Written as DNA, the CDR3 is TGTGCCAGCAGGAGGGACTCCTACGAGCAGTACTTC.

This clonotype was seen at least ten times. DNA of the CDR3: TGCGCCAGCAGCCGAGTACAAGCAACTAATGAAAAACTGTTTTTT. Amino acids: CASSRVQATNEKLFF. The chain carries TRBV4-1 and TRBJ1-4, with D uncertain. This CDR3 comprises 15 residues. V gave up 4 bases and J gave up 0 bases, with 9 bases separating them. Germline loops: CDR1 MGHRA, CDR2 YSYEKL.

This clonotype was recorded many times. The chain employs TRBV12-3 or TRBV12-4 and TRBJ2-7, with TRBD1 matching over 8 bases. CDR3 length: 13 amino acids. V lost 4 bases, J lost 13 bases, and 12 bases stayed unmatched. CDR3 in amino acids: CASSSTGVSGIYF. CDR3 coding DNA: TGTGCCAGCAGTTCGACAGGGGTCTCTGGGATTTACTTC.

This clonotype has ten or more counts. The chain has TRBV12-3 or TRBV12-4 and TRBJ1-2, with D possibly TRBD1 on 6 matching bases. This CDR3 spans 14 amino acids. V lost 5 bases and J lost 2, with 12 bases in between. This CDR3 is CASSLRTANYGYTF. The CDR3 nucleotides read TGTGCCAGCAGTCTCCGGACAGCCAACTATGGCTACACCTTC.

In regard to this clonotype: This may stem from a read error, because a much larger clone lies one nucleotide away. This chain links TRBV7-6 with TRBJ2-5; 9 nucleotides align to TRBD1. Germline V gene lookup returns CDR1 SGHVS and CDR2 FNYEAQ. The CDR3 loop spans 15 amino acids. CDR3 sequence: CVSSLGQGSKETQYF. For the CDR3, the DNA is TGTGTCAGCAGCCTAGGACAGGGGAGTAAAGAGACCCAGTACTTC. Filled out from reference TRBV7-6 and TRBJ2-5, the complete variable domain reads GAGVSQSPRYKVTKRGQDVALRCDPISGHVSLYWYRQALGQGPEFLTYFNYEAQQDKSGLPNDRFSAERPEGSISTLTIQRTEQRDSAMYRCVSSLGQGSKETQYFGPGTRLLVL.

This clonotype was recorded at least ten times. The V gene is TRBV21-1, the J gene TRBJ1-6; TRBD1 was called by the table and not checked on the DNA. TRBV21-1 is listed as a pseudogene. CDR3 length: 14 residues. The CDR3 loop reads CASSKDRGRSPLHF. The CDR3 region has the DNA TGTGCCAGCAGCAAGGACAGGGGGAGGTCACCCCTCCACTTT.

The rearrangement uses TRBV12-3 or TRBV12-4 and TRBJ1-1; D is uncertain. Trimming pared 4 bases from V and 12 bases from J, leaving 9 bases between. CDR3 length equals 10 residues. The CDR3 nucleotides are TGTGCCAGCAGTTGGTCCGGGTCTTTCTTT. This codes for CASSWSGSFF.

The chain carries TRBV5-4 and TRBJ1-5; D uncertain. Looked up from germline, CDR1 is SGHNT and CDR2 is YYREEE (reference sequence). The CDR3 consists of 14 residues. The ends were cut back, 6 bases at V and 1 base at J, with 11 bases in the middle. CDR3 protein: CASTTYGSNQPQHF. CDR3 DNA: TGTGCCAGCACCACTTACGGGAGCAATCAGCCCCAGCATTTT.

This clonotype showed up many times. The rearrangement links TRBV20-1 to TRBJ1-1; 7 bases map to TRBD1. The CDR3 runs 15 residues. The germline gives CDR1 DFQATT, CDR2 SNEGSKA (reference sequence). J gave up 2 bases and V 4 bases, and 10 bases lay outside the gene matches. CDR3 nucleotide sequence: TGCAGTGCTACAACAGAGACAGGGCCTAACACTGAAGCTTTCTTT. Translation: CSATTETGPNTEAFF.

This clonotype has ten or more counts. V usage is TRBV7-8 and J usage is TRBJ2-3; tentatively, D is TRBD1 or TRBD2 (5 bases each). The V end lost 1 base, the J end lost 1 base, and 15 bases lay between the germline ends. In germline, CDR1 is SGHVS, CDR2 FQNEAQ. CDR3 length: 17 amino acids. This CDR3 reads CASSLVVPRGGTDTQYF. Written as DNA, the CDR3 is TGTGCCAGCAGCTTAGTCGTCCCCCGAGGGGGCACAGATACGCAGTATTTT.

This clonotype was recorded at least ten times. The chain couples TRBV15 to TRBJ2-7, with no clear D. There are 15 residues in the CDR3. Germline V CDR1 and CDR2: LNHNV, YYDKDF (reference sequence). The germline V and J ends were trimmed by 0 bases and 2 bases, with 11 bases remaining between them. Here the CDR3 reads CATSRDLVNAYEQYF. The CDR3 DNA follows: TGTGCCACCAGCAGAGATTTGGTCAATGCCTACGAGCAGTACTTC.

Ten or more counts support this clonotype. The chain is built from TRBV7-2 and TRBJ2-3; unclear D gene. This CDR3 contains 12 residues. Germline CDR1 and CDR2: SGHTA and FQGNSA. V dropped 4 bases and J dropped 6 bases, with 8 bases sitting between them. CDR3 in amino acids: CASSSNLDTQYF. CDR3 sequence (DNA): TGTGCCAGCAGCTCTAATTTGGATACGCAGTATTTT.

This chain links TRBV5-1 with TRBJ2-5; weak D call: TRBD2 (7 bases). This CDR3 has 15 amino acids. Trimming cost V 1 base and J 6 bases, with 16 bases left between them. Germline CDR1 and CDR2: SGHRS and YFSETQ. In DNA, the CDR3 is TGCGCCAGCAGCTTGTCGGCAGGGGAGGGAAAGACCCAGTACTTC. This codes for CASSLSAGEGKTQYF.

This clonotype was picked up many times. CDR3 in amino acids: CASSLESLVSGANVLTF. The CDR3 nucleotides are TGTGCCAGCAGCTTAGAAAGTTTGGTGTCTGGGGCCAACGTCCTGACTTTC. V and J are TRBV7-2 and TRBJ2-6; unclear D gene. Germline-derived CDR1 and CDR2 are SGHTA and FQGNSA. CDR3 size: 17 residues. V dropped 1 base and J dropped 1 base, with 11 bases sitting between them.

Concerning this clonotype itself: A read error is possible here, since a much larger clone lies one base away. This chain uses TRBV7-9 with TRBJ1-1; D not certain. Germline lookup yields CDR1 SEHNR and CDR2 FQNEAQ (reference sequence). Trimming took 1 base from V and 0 from J, leaving 9 bases between them. This CDR3 has 15 amino acids. The CDR3 loop reads CASSLEFEMNTEAFF. CDR3 nucleotide sequence: TGTGCCAGCAGCTTAGAGTTTGAAATGAACACTGAAGCTTTCTTT.

The table lists this clonotype with many counts. The chain joins TRBV5-1 to TRBJ2-1, with D unresolved. Trimming took off 1 base at V and 3 bases at J, with 11 bases between the two ends. Germline V gene lookup returns CDR1 SGHRS and CDR2 YFSETQ. The length of the CDR3 is 15 residues. The CDR3 sequence is CASSLFDRDYNEQFF. The CDR3 DNA follows: TGCGCCAGCAGCTTGTTCGACCGTGACTACAATGAGCAGTTCTTC.

This rearrangement joins TRBV2 to TRBJ2-1, with D hard to call. The V end was cut by 0 bases, the J end by 3 bases, with 12 bases between. The germline V gene encodes CDR1 SNHLY and CDR2 FYNNEI. The CDR3 is 16 amino acids. As DNA, the CDR3 is TGTGCCAGCAGTGAAGCGCATAAAGGAAACTACAATGAGCAGTTCTTC. Protein product: CASSEAHKGNYNEQFF.

A few counts support this clonotype. This rearrangement joins TRBV6-1 to TRBJ2-7; 7 bases match TRBD1. The germline V gene has CDR1 MNHNS and CDR2 SASEGT. V shed 4 bases, J shed 0 bases, and the junction held 3 bases outside the gene matches. This CDR3 comprises 14 residues. CDR3 bases: TGTGCCAGCAGTGGGGACAGCCGCTCCTACGAGCAGTACTTC. Its protein product is CASSGDSRSYEQYF.

This clonotype has only a few counts. This chain connects TRBV9 to TRBJ2-2; 9 bases align to TRBD2. With V trimmed by 3 bases and J by 4 bases, 4 bases remained unmatched. The CDR3 is 15 amino acids. Germline V CDR1 and CDR2: SGDLS, YYNGEE. The chain's CDR3 is CASSGGGVSTGELFF. CDR3 DNA sequence: TGTGCCAGCAGCGGCGGGGGGGTTAGCACCGGGGAGCTGTTTTTT.

This clonotype was counted at least ten times. The chain joins TRBV2 to TRBJ1-1; D is possibly TRBD1 (5 bases). CDR1 SNHLY and CDR2 FYNNEI come from the germline V gene. The CDR3 runs 11 residues. Trimming shortened V by 7 bases and J by 10 bases, and 13 bases separated the two germline ends. The CDR3 DNA reads as TGTGCCAGCACCAGGGATTTGAGAGCTTTCTTT. As protein: CASTRDLRAFF.